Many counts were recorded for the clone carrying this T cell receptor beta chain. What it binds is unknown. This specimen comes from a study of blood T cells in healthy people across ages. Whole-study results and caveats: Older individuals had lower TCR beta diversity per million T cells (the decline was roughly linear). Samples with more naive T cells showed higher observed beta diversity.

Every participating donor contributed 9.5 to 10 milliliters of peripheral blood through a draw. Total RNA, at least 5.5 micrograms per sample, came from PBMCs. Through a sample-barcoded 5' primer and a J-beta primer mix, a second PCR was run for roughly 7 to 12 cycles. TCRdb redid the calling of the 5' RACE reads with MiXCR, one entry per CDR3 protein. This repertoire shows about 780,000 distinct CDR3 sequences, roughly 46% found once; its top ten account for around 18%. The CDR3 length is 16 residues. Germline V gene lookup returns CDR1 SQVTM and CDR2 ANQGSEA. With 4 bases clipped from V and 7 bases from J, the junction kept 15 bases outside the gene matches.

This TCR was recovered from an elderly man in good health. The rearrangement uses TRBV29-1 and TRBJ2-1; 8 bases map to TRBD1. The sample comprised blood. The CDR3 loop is CSVGGRTGRERNEQFF. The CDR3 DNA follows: TGCAGCGTTGGGGGAAGGACAGGGAGAGAAAGGAATGAGCAGTTCTTC.